The 29 T cell receptor beta chains below come from one sample, sequenced in a study of blood T cell repertoires in COVID-19. Generated by immunoSEQ multiplex PCR, the TCRdb table keeps only in-frame clones and is missing some. The sample has some 140,000 clones, 85% to 90% seen once; the top ten hold roughly 2.5%. The sample comprised peripheral blood. These receptors came from a man in his forties or fifties with active COVID-19.

Worth noting for this clone: The identical CDR3 is also encoded by other nucleotide sequences in the sample. The chain recombines TRBV9 with TRBJ2-3, with 10 positions matching TRBD2. This CDR3 has 16 residues. The V and J ends lost 2 bases and 5 bases, in that order; junction bases with no gene match: 8. Germline V gene data show CDR1 as SGDLS and CDR2 as YYNGEE. The chain's CDR3 is CASSVGAAGGEDTQYF. CDR3 nucleotide sequence: TGTGCCAGCAGCGTCGGGGCAGCGGGGGGGGAAGATACGCAGTATTTT.

The chain uses TRBV6-2 or TRBV6-3 and TRBJ2-7; 10 nucleotides line up with TRBD2. V shed 2 bases, J shed 3 bases, and the junction held 1 base outside the gene matches. Germline CDR1 MNHEY, CDR2 SVGEGT. This CDR3 region has 14 residues. CDR3 protein: CASSYRTSGYEQYF. The CDR3 DNA reads TGTGCCAGCAGTTACCGGACTAGCGGCTACGAGCAGTACTTC.

This chain joins TRBV7-3 and TRBJ2-5, with 7 bases lining up with TRBD1. The CDR3 has 13 residues. V trimming: 4 bases; J trimming: 5 bases; junction bases outside the gene matches: 4. The germline V gene encodes CDR1 SGHTA and CDR2 FQGTGA. CDR3 residues: CASSSTGVETQYF. Here the CDR3 DNA reads TGTGCCAGCAGCTCCACAGGGGTTGAGACCCAGTACTTC. Supplemented by reference TRBV7-3 and TRBJ2-5, the full variable domain reads GAGVSQTPSNKVTEKGKYVELRCDPISGHTALYWYRQSLGQGPEFLIYFQGTGAADDSGLPNDRFFAVRPEGSVSTLKIQRTERGDSAVYLCASSSTGVETQYFGPGTRLLVL.

The rearrangement links TRBV30 to TRBJ1-5; 9 nucleotides line up with TRBD1. Germline V gives CDR1 GTSNPN, CDR2 SVGIG (reference sequence). This CDR3 comprises 17 residues. The J segment lost 5 bases and the V segment lost 0 bases, leaving 11 bases of the junction unmatched. DNA of the CDR3: TGTGCCTGGAGTGTAGGGGCTGGACAGGGGATCGATCAGCCCCAGCATTTT. Residues: CAWSVGAGQGIDQPQHF. Looking up the rest from reference TRBV30 and TRBJ1-5 gives the full variable domain: SQTIHQWPATLVQPVGSPLSLECTVEGTSNPNLYWYRQAAGRGLQLLFYSVGIGQISSEVPQNLSASRPQDRQFILSSKKLLLSDSGFYLCAWSVGAGQGIDQPQHFGDGTRLSIL.

The chain couples TRBV6-5 to TRBJ1-4; 9 bases line up with TRBD1. CDR3 length: 15 residues. V shed 6 bases, J shed 8 bases, and the junction held 10 bases outside the gene matches. CDR1 is MNHEY and CDR2 is SVGAGI in the germline V gene. CDR3 residues: CASSAQDRGGEKLFF. The DNA for the CDR3 is TGTGCCAGCAGCGCCCAGGACAGGGGAGGAGAAAAACTGTTTTTT.

The rearrangement links TRBV6-2 or TRBV6-3 to TRBJ1-5; maybe TRBD1 (6 bases). V was shortened by 0 bases and J by 4 bases, with 10 bases between the two germline ends. This CDR3 has 15 amino acids. Germline values: CDR1 MNHEY, CDR2 SVGEGT. DNA for the CDR3: TGTGCCAGCAGTTACTCGGACAGACCGAATCAGCCCCAGCATTTT. The encoded protein is CASSYSDRPNQPQHF.

Only a few counts were recorded for this clone. The V call is TRBV6-2 or TRBV6-3, the J call TRBJ2-7, with 7 bases lining up with TRBD1. This CDR3 has 14 amino acids. J gave up 3 bases and V 5 bases, and 7 bases lay outside the gene matches. From germline, CDR1 is MNHEY and CDR2 SVGEGT. The CDR3, as DNA: TGTGCCAGCAGTAGTCGACAGGGTGGCTACGAGCAGTACTTC. Protein product: CASSSRQGGYEQYF.

J is TRBJ1-1 and V is TRBV6-2 or TRBV6-3, with D perhaps matching TRBD1 (5 bases). The germline CDR1 and CDR2 sequences are MNHEY and SVGEGT. This CDR3 is 13 amino acids long. Trimming removed 5 bases from V and 4 bases from J, with 11 bases in between. The CDR3 nucleotides are TGTGCCAGCAGTCCCAGGGCCGTCACTGAAGCTTTCTTT. Translation: CASSPRAVTEAFF.

The chain combines TRBV10-3 with TRBJ2-7; 7 bases agree with TRBD2. The CDR3 totals 15 residues. Looked up from germline, CDR1 is ENHRY and CDR2 is SYGVKD. V dropped 3 bases and J dropped 6; count of bases not matched to a gene: 11. The CDR3 reads CAISDPGEGLLEQYF. The CDR3 bases are TGTGCCATCAGTGACCCCGGGGAGGGTCTTCTCGAGCAGTACTTC.

This chain connects TRBV5-1 to TRBJ1-1; the D gene is possibly TRBD1 (5 bases). CDR1 is SGHRS, CDR2 YFSETQ, per germline. The V end was cut by 5 bases, the J end by 2 bases, with 10 bases between. This CDR3 spans 13 amino acids. CDR3 in DNA: TGCGCCAGCAGGTACGGGGGAAACACTGAAGCTTTCTTT. Translated: CASRYGGNTEAFF.

This chain uses TRBV6-5 with TRBJ1-4, with 9 bases fitting TRBD1. The V gene end was trimmed by 2 bases and the J gene end by 8 bases; junction bases not matched to a gene: 9. CDR1 MNHEY and CDR2 SVGAGI come from the germline V gene. The CDR3 consists of 16 residues. In DNA, the CDR3 is TGTGCCAGCAGTTACGGGGCGGGACAGGGAAACGAAAAACTGTTTTTT. It is translated as CASSYGAGQGNEKLFF.

This clone was recorded only once. The chain has TRBV5-1 and TRBJ2-3; 8 nucleotides align to TRBD2. Germline V lookup: CDR1 SGHRS, CDR2 YFSETQ. The CDR3 consists of 15 residues. The ends lost 1 base at V and 6 bases at J; junction bases unmatched: 7. Here the CDR3 DNA reads TGCGCCAGCAGCTTGACTAGCGGAATCGTGGATACGCAGTATTTT. It encodes CASSLTSGIVDTQYF.

The chain recombines TRBV6-2 or TRBV6-3 with TRBJ2-3, with a tentative D call TRBD2 (6 bases). Germline CDR1 and CDR2: MNHEY and SVGEGT. V lost 2 bases and J lost 0, with 9 bases in between. The CDR3 is 15 amino acids. DNA for the CDR3: TGTGCCAGCAGTTACGGCGGGACTAGCACAGATACGCAGTATTTT. Amino acid sequence: CASSYGGTSTDTQYF.

The chain employs TRBV30 and TRBJ1-3; weak D call: TRBD1 (5 bases). Looked up from germline, CDR1 is GTSNPN and CDR2 is SVGIG (reference sequence). V lost 0 bases and J 4 bases, leaving 10 bases between the germline ends. The CDR3 consists of 14 residues. DNA for the CDR3: TGTGCCTGGAGTGTCCAGGGAGGAGGAAACACCATATATTTT. This translates into CAWSVQGGGNTIYF.

The chain links TRBV19 to TRBJ2-1, with 7 positions matching TRBD2. The CDR3 consists of 15 residues. After removal of 1 base from V and 4 bases from J, the junction contained 4 bases not matched to a gene. Germline values: CDR1 LNHDA, CDR2 SQIVND (reference sequence). CDR3 region: CASSIGEGPYNEQFF. The CDR3 nucleotides are TGTGCCAGTAGTATAGGGGAGGGGCCATACAATGAGCAGTTCTTC.

The V and J genes are TRBV30 and TRBJ1-6; D may be TRBD1 (6 bases). The CDR3 is 14 amino acids. Per the germline V gene, CDR1 is GTSNPN and CDR2 is SVGIG (reference sequence). Trimming cost V 1 base and J 11 bases, with 15 bases left between them. The CDR3 loop reads CAWSGNRAMAPLHF. CDR3 coding DNA: TGTGCCTGGAGTGGAAACAGGGCTATGGCACCCCTCCACTTT.

The CDR3 DNA is TGTGCCAGCAGCTTAGGGGGACTAGCGGGGCCCCAAGAGACCCAGTACTTC. Amino acid sequence: CASSLGGLAGPQETQYF. The chain carries TRBV5-4 and TRBJ2-5, with TRBD2 matching over 13 bases. This CDR3 comprises 17 residues. Trimming at V came to 2 bases and at J to 1 base, leaving 5 bases not matched to a gene. Looked up from germline, CDR1 is SGHNT and CDR2 is YYREEE (reference sequence).

CDR3 in amino acids: CASSPRPVGNTIYF. CDR3 sequence (DNA): TGTGCCAGCAGCCCCCGTCCAGTTGGAAACACCATATATTTT. This rearrangement joins TRBV13 to TRBJ1-3, with no clear D. The V gene lost 5 bases and the J gene lost 3 bases, with 11 bases spanning the gap. The V gene's germline CDR1 is PRHDT and CDR2 FYEKMQ (reference sequence). The CDR3 is 14 amino acids.

The chain joins TRBV3-1 (or the pseudogene TRBV3-2) to TRBJ2-7; D perhaps matches TRBD2 (6 bases). V dropped 3 bases and J dropped 7 bases, with 7 bases sitting between them. The CDR3 is 11 amino acids. The germline V gene encodes CDR1 LGHDT and CDR2 YNNKEL (reference sequence). As DNA, the CDR3 is TGTGCCAGCAGCCATGCGGGAGAGCAGTACTTC. This encodes CASSHAGEQYF.

The chain joins TRBV5-6 to TRBJ2-7, with 7 nucleotides matching TRBD2. V lost 2 bases, J lost 6 bases, and 11 bases stayed unmatched. The CDR3 has 15 amino acids. The germline CDR1 and CDR2 sequences are SGHDT and YYEEEE. The CDR3 loop reads CASSFTSASLFEQYF. CDR3 bases: TGTGCCAGCAGCTTTACTAGCGCTAGCCTTTTCGAGCAGTACTTC.

This chain connects TRBV3-1 (or the pseudogene TRBV3-2) to TRBJ1-5, with TRBD1 identical over 9 bases. The J segment lost 3 bases and the V segment lost 4 bases, leaving 4 bases of the junction unmatched. The CDR3 covers 15 residues. Germline values: CDR1 LGHDT, CDR2 YNNKEL (reference sequence). The CDR3 loop is CASSRGTGFNQPQHF. The CDR3, as DNA: TGTGCCAGCAGCCGAGGGACAGGGTTCAATCAGCCCCAGCATTTT.

This clone turned up a few times. This chain links TRBV4-1 with TRBJ2-2; a weak D match, TRBD2 (6 bases). Germline CDR1 reads MGHRA; CDR2 reads YSYEKL. There are 17 residues in the CDR3. Trimming pared 1 base from V and 6 bases from J, leaving 18 bases between. CDR3 bases: TGCGCCAGCAGCCAAGCGGGACTTCAGGGAGGTGCCGGGGAGCTGTTTTTT. Amino acids: CASSQAGLQGGAGELFF.

A single count supports this clone. The chain couples TRBV29-1 to TRBJ2-4, with TRBD2 as a possible D gene (7 bases). The CDR3 is made up of 14 amino acids. V was shortened by 2 bases and J by 1 base, with 9 bases between the two germline ends. Germline CDR1 reads SQVTM; CDR2 reads ANQGSEA. CDR3 coding DNA: TGCAGCGTTGAAAGGGGGGGCGCCAAAAACATTCAGTACTTC. This translates into CSVERGGAKNIQYF.

The chain has TRBV11-2 and TRBJ2-5; D possibly corresponds to TRBD2 (5 bases). The CDR3 length is 14 residues. Trimming pared 5 bases from V and 7 bases from J, leaving 17 bases between. Germline values: CDR1 SGHAT, CDR2 FQNNGV. CDR3 residues: CASSPSRAFGTQYF. The CDR3 region has the DNA TGTGCCAGCAGCCCGTCGAGGGCTTTCGGGACCCAGTACTTC.

V usage is TRBV5-1 and J usage is TRBJ1-1, with 9 nucleotides matching TRBD1. Germline CDR1 is SGHRS and CDR2 is YFSETQ. V lost 1 base to trimming and J lost 4 bases; unmatched junction nucleotides: 5. The CDR3 totals 15 residues. The DNA of the CDR3 is TGCGCCAGCAGCTTGATGGGACAGGGTGGCACTGAAGCTTTCTTT. This encodes CASSLMGQGGTEAFF.

The rearrangement joins TRBV7-9 to TRBJ1-1, with D uncertain. Trimming took 1 base from V and 7 from J, leaving 7 bases between them. Germline CDR1 SEHNR, CDR2 FQNEAQ (reference sequence). The CDR3 covers 12 residues. In nucleotides, the CDR3 is TGTGCCAGCAGCTTAGATCCGTTTGAAGCTTTCTTT. This codes for CASSLDPFEAFF.

The chain is built from TRBV6-5 and TRBJ1-4; D perhaps matches TRBD1 (5 bases). The CDR3 runs to 15 residues. V lost 2 bases and J 8 bases, leaving 15 bases between the germline ends. Germline CDR1 and CDR2: MNHEY and SVGAGI. CDR3 nucleotide sequence: TGTGCCAGCAGTTACACCCAGGGCGGGGGAGAAAAACTGTTTTTT. It is translated as CASSYTQGGGEKLFF.

The chain links TRBV19 to TRBJ2-2; D possibly corresponds to TRBD1 (7 bases). Deletions cut 6 bases from V and 4 bases from J, with 15 bases between. Germline V CDR1 and CDR2: LNHDA, SQIVND (reference sequence). The CDR3 runs 15 residues. This CDR3 reads CASSVRGAFTGELFF. As DNA, the CDR3 is TGTGCCAGTAGCGTCAGGGGGGCCTTCACCGGGGAGCTGTTTTTT. The full variable domain, completed using reference TRBV19 and TRBJ2-2, is DGGITQSPKYLFRKEGQNVTLSCEQNLNHDAMYWYRQDPGQGLRLIYYSQIVNDFQKGDIAEGYSVSREKKESFPLTVTSAQKNPTAFYLCASSVRGAFTGELFFGEGSRLTVL.

V and J are TRBV18 and TRBJ2-7; D gene ambiguous. V lost 6 bases and J lost 2, with 14 bases in between. The CDR3 covers 14 residues. Per the germline V gene, CDR1 is KGHSH and CDR2 is LQKENI. The CDR3 DNA is TGTGCCAGCTCGCCCCAGGCAAATACCTACGAGCAGTACTTC. It codes for CASSPQANTYEQYF.